These T cell receptor beta chains were read from a single sample in a study of siplizumab effects on memory and regulatory T cells. The method was immunoSEQ multiplex PCR; TCRdb's version includes in-frame clones alone and lacks a portion of them. The profile covers 11,000 to 15,000 clones, with more than 40% appearing a single time and around 10% taken by the ten largest. These receptors lack a known antigen. Sequenced: CFSE-low (dividing) CD4+ T cells sorted from an allogeneic mixed lymphocyte reaction. Source of these receptors: a human donor in good health; the cells came from an allogeneic mixed lymphocyte reaction. Each CDR3 is given with its conserved first and last residue. The D gene is left open where the match is weak. Only some rows state a clone size, as once, few, many or a class for expanded clones.

abundance	v_gene	d_gene	j_gene	CDR3nt	CDR3aa
once	TRBV2	.	TRBJ2-2	TGTGCCAGCAGGAGCGGATATACCGGGGAGCTGTTTTTT	CASRSGYTGELFF
medium-sized	TRBV7-9	.	TRBJ1-6	TGTGCCAGCAGCTTATTAGACCCTTCACCCCTCCACTTT	CASSLLDPSPLHF
few	TRBV29-1	.	TRBJ2-3	TGCAGCGTTGCGGCAGGCACCGGGGATACGCAGTATTTT	CSVAAGTGDTQYF
.	TRBV4-3	TRBD1	TRBJ2-1	TGCGCCAGCAGCCAAGCGGTAGATGACAGGGTTTCCTACAATGAGCAGTTCTTC	CASSQAVDDRVSYNEQFF
.	TRBV15	.	TRBJ2-5	TGTGCCACCAGGACAGCCCCAGTGATGACCCAGTACTTC	CATRTAPVMTQYF
.	TRBV13	.	TRBJ2-3	TGTGCCAGCAGCTTAGGGTCTAGCACAGATACGCAGTATTTT	CASSLGSSTDTQYF
few	TRBV18	.	TRBJ2-1	TGTGCCAGCTCACGCTCACGAGACAATGAGCAGTTCTTC	CASSRSRDNEQFF
.	TRBV30	TRBD2	TRBJ2-7	TGTGCCTGGAACCCGGGACTAGCGCCCTACGAGCAGTACTTC	CAWNPGLAPYEQYF
medium-sized	TRBV30	.	TRBJ1-3	TGTGCCGGAACATTCAGCTCTGGAAACACCATATATTTT	CAGTFSSGNTIYF
few	TRBV9	.	TRBJ2-6	TGTGCCAGCAGCGCCAGGGGACCCGAGTCCTCTGGGGCCAACGTCCTGACTTTC	CASSARGPESSGANVLTF
.	TRBV19	.	TRBJ2-1	TGTGCCAGTAGTAGACTAGGGACTTACTCCTACAATGAGCAGTTCTTC	CASSRLGTYSYNEQFF